This T cell receptor (beta chain) came from a study of cytomegalovirus exposure and HLA in healthy donors. Turning to the study itself: Per a later analysis, the roughly 690 first-cohort and some 110 validation repertoires shared one platform.

Sequencing was performed with immunoSEQ multiplex PCR; in TCRdb, only in-frame clones are kept and a portion is missing. The profile covers approximately 100,000 clones, with approximately 90% appearing a single time and more than 3% taken by the ten largest. In this sample, this clone turned up a few times. Antigen: not known. Study-wide points: First-cohort TCR clusters were later found to tend to co-occur in the roughly 130 validation repertoires. A list of roughly 180 TCR beta chains associated with cytomegalovirus was given.

The TCR sequence derives from a woman aged 25 to 39 in good health and CMV-seronegative. Sequenced material: PBMCs.

This CDR3 is CLLNSSGTQPQHF. DNA for the CDR3: TGTCTCTTAAACTCCTCGGGGACACAGCCCCAGCATTTT. J is TRBJ1-5 and V is TRBV19; maybe TRBD1 (6 bases). The CDR3 contains 13 residues. The germline V gene has CDR1 LNHDA and CDR2 SQIVND (reference sequence). Filled out from reference TRBV19 and TRBJ1-5, the complete variable domain reads DGGITQSPKYLFRKEGQNVTLSCEQNLNHDAMYWYRQDPGQGLRLIYYSQIVNDFQKGDIAEGYSVSREKKESFPLTVTSAQKNPTAFYLCLLNSSGTQPQHFGDGTRLSIL.